This T cell receptor (beta chain) was recovered during a study of PD-1 blockade in classical Hodgkin lymphoma. Whole-study findings and limits: Newly diagnosed patients reportedly had lower baseline TCR diversity than healthy donors.

Assay used: immunoSEQ multiplex PCR; TCRdb lists only in-frame clones, some missing. The table shows under 25,000 clones, with less than 85% occurring only once. The count of this clone is one. As yet, its antigen is unknown. CDR1 is ENHRY, CDR2 SYGVKD, per germline. V gave up 4 bases and J gave up 0 bases, with 4 bases separating them. The CDR3 loop spans 13 amino acids. Every patient experienced relapse after autologous stem cell transplantation, and brentuximab vedotin exposure varied. This chain uses TRBV10-3 with TRBJ1-3; D call uncertain. This TCR was sampled from a human donor with classical Hodgkin lymphoma. The sequences come from peripheral blood mononuclear cells (PBMCs), collected before the second cycle of nivolumab. The CDR3 loop reads CAISVASGNTIYF. CDR3 in DNA: TGTGCCATCAGTGTTGCCTCTGGAAACACCATATATTTT.